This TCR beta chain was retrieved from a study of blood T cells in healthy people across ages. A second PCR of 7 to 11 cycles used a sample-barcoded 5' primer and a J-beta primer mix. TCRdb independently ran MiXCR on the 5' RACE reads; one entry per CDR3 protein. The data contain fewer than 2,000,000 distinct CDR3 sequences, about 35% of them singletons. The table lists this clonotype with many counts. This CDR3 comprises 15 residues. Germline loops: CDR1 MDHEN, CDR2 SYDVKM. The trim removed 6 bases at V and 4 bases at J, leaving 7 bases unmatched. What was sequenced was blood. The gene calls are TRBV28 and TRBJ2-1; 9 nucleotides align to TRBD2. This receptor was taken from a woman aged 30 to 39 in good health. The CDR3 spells CASSLAGDPYNEQFF. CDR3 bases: TGTGCCAGCAGCTTAGCGGGGGACCCATACAATGAGCAGTTCTTC.